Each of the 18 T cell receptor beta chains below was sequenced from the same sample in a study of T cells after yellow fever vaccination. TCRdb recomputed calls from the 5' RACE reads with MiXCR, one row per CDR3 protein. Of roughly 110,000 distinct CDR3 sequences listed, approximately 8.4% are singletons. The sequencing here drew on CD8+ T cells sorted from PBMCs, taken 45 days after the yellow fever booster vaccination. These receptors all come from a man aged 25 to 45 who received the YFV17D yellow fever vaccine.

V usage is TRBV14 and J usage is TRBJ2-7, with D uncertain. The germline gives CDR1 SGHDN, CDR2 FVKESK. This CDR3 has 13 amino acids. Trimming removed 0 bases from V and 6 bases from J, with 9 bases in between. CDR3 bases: TGTGCCAGCAGCCAAGAACCCCCCACCGAGCAGTACTTC. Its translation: CASSQEPPTEQYF.

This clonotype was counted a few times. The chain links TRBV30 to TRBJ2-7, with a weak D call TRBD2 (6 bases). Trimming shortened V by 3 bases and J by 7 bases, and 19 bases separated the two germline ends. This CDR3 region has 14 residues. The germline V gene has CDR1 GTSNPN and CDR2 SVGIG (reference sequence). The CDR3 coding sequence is TGTGCCTGGAGAGAGAAGGGCGGGGTAAGGGAGCAGTACTTC. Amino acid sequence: CAWREKGGVREQYF.

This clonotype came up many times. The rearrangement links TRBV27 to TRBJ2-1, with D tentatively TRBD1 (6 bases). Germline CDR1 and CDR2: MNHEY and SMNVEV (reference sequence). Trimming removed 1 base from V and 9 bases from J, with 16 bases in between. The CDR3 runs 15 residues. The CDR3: CASSLYRTASVEQFF. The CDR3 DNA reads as TGTGCCAGCAGTTTATACAGGACAGCTAGTGTTGAGCAGTTCTTC.

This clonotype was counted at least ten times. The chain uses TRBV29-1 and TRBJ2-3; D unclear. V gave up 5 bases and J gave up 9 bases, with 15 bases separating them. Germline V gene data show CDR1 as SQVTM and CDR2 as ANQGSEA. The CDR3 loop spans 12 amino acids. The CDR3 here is CSVWVLQQTQYF. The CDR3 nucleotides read TGCAGCGTTTGGGTCTTACAGCAAACGCAGTATTTT.

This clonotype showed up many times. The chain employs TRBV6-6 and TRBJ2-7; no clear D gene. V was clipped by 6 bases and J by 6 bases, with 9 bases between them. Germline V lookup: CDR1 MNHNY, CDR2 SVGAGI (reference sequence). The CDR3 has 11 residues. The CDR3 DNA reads TGTGCCAGCAGGGCAGGCGGCGAGCAGTACTTC. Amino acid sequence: CASRAGGEQYF.

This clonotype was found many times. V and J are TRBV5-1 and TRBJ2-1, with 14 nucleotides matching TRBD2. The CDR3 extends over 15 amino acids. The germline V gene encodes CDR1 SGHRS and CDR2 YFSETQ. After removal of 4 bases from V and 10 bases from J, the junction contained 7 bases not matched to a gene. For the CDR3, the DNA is TGCGCCAGCAGCCCCGGACTAGCGGGAGGAAGCGAGCAGTTCTTC. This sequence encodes CASSPGLAGGSEQFF.

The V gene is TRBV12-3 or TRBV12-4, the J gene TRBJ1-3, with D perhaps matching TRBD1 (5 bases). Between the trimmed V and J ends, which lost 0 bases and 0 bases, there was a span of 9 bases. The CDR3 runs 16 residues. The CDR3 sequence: CASSLAGVISGNTIYF. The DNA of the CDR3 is TGTGCCAGCAGTTTAGCGGGGGTCATCTCTGGAAACACCATATATTTT.

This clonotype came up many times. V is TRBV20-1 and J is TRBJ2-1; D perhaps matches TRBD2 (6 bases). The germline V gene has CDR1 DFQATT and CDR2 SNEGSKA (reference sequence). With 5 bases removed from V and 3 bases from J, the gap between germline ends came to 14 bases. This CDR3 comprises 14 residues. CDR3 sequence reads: CSAENPTSYNEQFF. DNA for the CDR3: TGCAGTGCTGAGAACCCGACTAGCTACAATGAGCAGTTCTTC.

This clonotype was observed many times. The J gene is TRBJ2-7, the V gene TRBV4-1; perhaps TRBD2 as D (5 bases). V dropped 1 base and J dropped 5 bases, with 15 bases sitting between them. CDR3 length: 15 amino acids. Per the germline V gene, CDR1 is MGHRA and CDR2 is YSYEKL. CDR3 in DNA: TGCGCCAGCAGCCAAGCCCTCGGCGGGCCGGACGAGCAGTACTTC. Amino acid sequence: CASSQALGGPDEQYF.

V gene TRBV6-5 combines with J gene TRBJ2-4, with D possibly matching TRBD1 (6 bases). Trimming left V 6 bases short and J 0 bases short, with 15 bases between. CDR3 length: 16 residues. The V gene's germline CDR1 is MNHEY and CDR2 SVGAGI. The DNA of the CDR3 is TGTGCCAGCAGCAGGGGCCAAATATTAGCCAAAAACATTCAGTACTTC. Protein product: CASSRGQILAKNIQYF.

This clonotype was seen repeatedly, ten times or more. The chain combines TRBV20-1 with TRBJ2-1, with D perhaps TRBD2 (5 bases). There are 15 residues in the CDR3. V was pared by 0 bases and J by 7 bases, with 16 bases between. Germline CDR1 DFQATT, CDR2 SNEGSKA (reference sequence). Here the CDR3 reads CSARDPGLAGNEQFF. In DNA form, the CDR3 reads TGCAGTGCTAGAGACCCAGGACTGGCCGGAAATGAGCAGTTCTTC.

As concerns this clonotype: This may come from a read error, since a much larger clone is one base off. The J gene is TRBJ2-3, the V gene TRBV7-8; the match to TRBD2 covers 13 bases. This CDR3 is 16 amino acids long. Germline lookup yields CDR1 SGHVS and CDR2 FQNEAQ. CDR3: CPSSFGTSGITDTQYF. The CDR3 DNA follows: TGTCCCAGCAGCTTTGGGACTAGCGGGATCACAGATACGCAGTATTTT.

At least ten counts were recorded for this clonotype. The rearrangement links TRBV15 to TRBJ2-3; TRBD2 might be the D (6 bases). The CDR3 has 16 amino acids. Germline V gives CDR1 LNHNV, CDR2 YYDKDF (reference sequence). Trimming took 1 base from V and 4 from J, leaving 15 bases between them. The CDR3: CATSRASGVYPDTQYF. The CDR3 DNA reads TGTGCCACCAGCAGAGCTTCGGGAGTCTACCCAGATACGCAGTATTTT.

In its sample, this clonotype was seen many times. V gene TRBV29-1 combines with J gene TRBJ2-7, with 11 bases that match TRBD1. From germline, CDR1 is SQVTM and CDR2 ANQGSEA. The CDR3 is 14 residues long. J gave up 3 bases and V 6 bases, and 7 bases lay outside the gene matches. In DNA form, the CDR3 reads TGCAGCGTCCTCGGCGGGACAGGGGGCTACGAGCAGTACTTC. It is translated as CSVLGGTGGYEQYF.

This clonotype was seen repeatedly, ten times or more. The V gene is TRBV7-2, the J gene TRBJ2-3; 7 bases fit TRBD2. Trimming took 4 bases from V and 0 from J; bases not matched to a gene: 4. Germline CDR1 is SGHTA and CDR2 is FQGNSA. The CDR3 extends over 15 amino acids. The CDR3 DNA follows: TGTGCCAGCAGCTCTAGCGGAGCGAGCACAGATACGCAGTATTTT. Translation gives CASSSSGASTDTQYF.

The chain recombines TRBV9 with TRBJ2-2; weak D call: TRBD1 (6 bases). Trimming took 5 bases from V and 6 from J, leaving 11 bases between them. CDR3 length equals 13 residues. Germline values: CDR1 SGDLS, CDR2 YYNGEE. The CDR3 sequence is CASSVGGPGELFF. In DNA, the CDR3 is TGTGCCAGCAGTGTTGGGGGCCCCGGGGAGCTGTTTTTT.

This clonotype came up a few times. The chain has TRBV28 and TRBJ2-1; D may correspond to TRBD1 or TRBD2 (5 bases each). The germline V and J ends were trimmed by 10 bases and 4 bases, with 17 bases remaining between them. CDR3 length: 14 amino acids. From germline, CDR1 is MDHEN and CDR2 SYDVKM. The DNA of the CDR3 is TGTGCCACAAACCGGGACGGAAAGTACAATGAGCAGTTCTTC. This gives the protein CATNRDGKYNEQFF.

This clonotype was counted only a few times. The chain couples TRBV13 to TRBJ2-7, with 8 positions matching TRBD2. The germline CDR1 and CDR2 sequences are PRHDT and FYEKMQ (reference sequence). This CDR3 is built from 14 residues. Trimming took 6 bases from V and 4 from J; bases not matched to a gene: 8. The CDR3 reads CASSSSGSFYEQYF. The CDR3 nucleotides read TGTGCCAGCAGTTCCAGCGGGAGTTTTTACGAGCAGTACTTC.